Given below is one T cell receptor beta chain in context. Its antigen target is currently unknown. At one boundary the junction diverges from the germline segment, which might be a read error. The sample belongs to a study of cytomegalovirus exposure and HLA in healthy donors (dated by TCRdb to the late 2010s). About the study as a whole: An earlier analysis of approximately 640 of the donors reported 250 to 350 Gb of sequence data and 100 million to 140 million unique TCR beta sequences from some 180 million T cells. Roughly 300 gigabases of sequencing data and roughly 81 million unique TCR sequences made up an early release that covered around 640 HLA-typed donors. The genetic ancestry cluster associated with self-reported Caucasian donors included 65% to 90% of the 350 to 500 genotyped donors. The study was designed to test whether signatures of past pathogen exposure could be identified by cataloging public T cell receptors. Using immunosequencing, the study profiled T cell repertoires from 666 subjects and related those repertoires to cytomegalovirus serostatus. Besides the first cohort of approximately 710 subjects, a separate validation cohort made up of 120 different subjects was used. To predict cytomegalovirus infection status, the study combined high-throughput TCR immunosequencing, statistical association of individual TCRs with disease status, and machine learning. To study patterns of TCR occurrence, a later analysis re-analyzed previously published TCR beta repertoires from around 700 donors and added high-resolution HLA genotyping. In the later analysis, no new phenotypic data were used to find candidate immune exposures; instead, reliance was placed on TCR beta sequences and their occurrence across donors. In an earlier analysis of several hundred of the donors, high-throughput TCR beta sequencing was used to judge whether each TCR beta V gene segment behaved as functional or pseudogenic. Donor age, sex, ethnicity and CMV serostatus were compiled together with the repertoire data. In a later genetic analysis, genome-wide SNP genotypes for about 55% of the roughly 700 donors were used, and that subset was treated as a discovery cohort. Every discovery cohort repertoire had been produced on one sequencing platform. HLA typing covered class I and class II loci at four-digit resolution. Typing coverage varied by locus: roughly 620-640 donors for A, B, C, DRB1 and DQB1; about 520 for DQA1; around 570 for DPA1; roughly 450 for DPB1. About five DR-DQ haplotypes were treated as single units for association and clustering because of strong linkage in the cohort. On average, roughly 250,000 unique TCR beta nucleotide sequences were sequenced per donor among about 400 genotyped donors of the cohort, with around 19% of those sequences being non-productive. Paper-wide results and their limitations: Most TCR sequences were seen in very few donors, while some public TCRs were found in many individuals. Strong co-occurrence of HLA alleles, especially DR and DQ, made assigning TCR associations to individual alleles difficult. A later genetic analysis associated a missense DCLRE1C variant with V-gene and J-gene trimming of TCR beta chains, and an independent cohort replicated the association. The authors suggested that the approach could potentially be extended to other disease states and immunological phenotypes. The classifier was reported to diagnose cytomegalovirus status with high specificity and sensitivity in both the original and validation cohorts. The study listed 170 or so TCR beta chains as associated with cytomegalovirus. Because counts were too low, roughly 18 rarely observed V segments, including chromosome 9 orphons, were left out of the earlier analysis of 587 of the donors. An earlier analysis of 587 of the donors showed that most TCR beta V segments appeared in productive rearrangements either about 87% or about 30% of the time, which broadly matched IMGT annotations. Because the 87-base-pair reads could not distinguish some IMGT-functional V segments, including TRBV6-2 and TRBV6-3, those segments were excluded. At a false discovery rate of 0.05, a later analysis linked around 15,000 TCR beta sequences to specific HLA alleles. According to a later analysis, TCR association rates differed among HLA loci, with DRB1 alleles showing the most associated TCRs and HLA-C alleles showing the fewest. The cohort was sequenced for TCR beta chains only, and without alpha or paired-chain data the features that could be detected were limited. In a later analysis, HLA-associated TCR beta chains were found to be more clonally expanded and to have lower generation probabilities than equally common non-associated chains. In a later analysis, several top co-occurrence clusters were reported to appear linked to parvovirus B19, influenza, CMV and Epstein-Barr virus. Sequencing depth was assumed to be roughly uniform across donors in the presence/absence analyses, though that assumption may not hold. CMV serostatus was the only immune exposure information available for the cohort. A further reported finding was that TCR beta sequences accurately predicted the HLA-A and HLA-B alleles for most subjects in the first cohort. A cluster of highly shared sequence variants was judged likely to be a technical artifact of the sequencing pipeline. Linkage disequilibrium might explain the correlated functional status among segregating V segments, but an unknown experimental factor could not be ruled out. Because HLA typing was unavailable for some donors at each locus, only the typed subset was used in association tests. In vitro tests confirmed that a few of the cytomegalovirus-associated TCR beta chains recognize cytomegalovirus antigens. In a later analysis, most CMV-associated TCR beta chains were found to appear HLA-restricted, with HLA associations seemingly driven largely by CMV exposure. Compared with the approximately 720-donor mean, donors in an Asian-associated ancestry cluster had fewer N-insertions in productive TCRs, according to a later genetic analysis.

The cohort comprised some 680 healthy bone marrow donors. At the time of sampling, every cohort member was nominally healthy, though immune exposures that went unrecorded were likely present. The donor tested CMV seropositive and was one of the 289 seropositive cohort members. Every donor gave a peripheral blood sample, and the peripheral blood mononuclear cells from that sample were used for TCR beta sequencing. Genomic DNA extraction from the blood cell samples was performed with the Qiagen DNeasy Blood Extraction Kit. Receptor libraries were prepared by the immunoSEQ multiplex PCR assay. A mixture of 60 forward primers for TCR Vbeta segments and 13 reverse primers for TCR Jbeta segments was used in the multiplex PCR. A multiplex PCR assay on genomic DNA amplified the CDR3 region of rearranged TCR beta genes. Amplified TCR beta libraries were sequenced as 87-base-pair reads on the Illumina HiSeq System. The paper's data handling went like this. A later analysis tallied 75 million to 85 million unique TCR beta chains across the 650 to 750 repertoires, and around 10 million of those chains were shared by two or more donors. Raw reads were error-corrected and collapsed into unique sequences with a nearest-neighbor algorithm that merged closely related sequences to remove PCR and sequencing errors. V, D and J gene segments were assigned by aligning CDR3 sequences to IMGT reference sequences. Each retained sequence needed at least a six-nucleotide match to both a V gene segment and a J gene segment. A rearrangement counted as productive if the CDR3 had no stop codons and remained in frame with V and J, and every other rearrangement counted as non-productive. CDR3 was defined by IMGT convention, running from the second conserved V-encoded cysteine to the conserved J-encoded phenylalanine. In an earlier analysis of 550 to 650 of the donors, sequences lacking an unambiguous match to a single V gene segment were excluded. An earlier analysis of about 600 of the donors called V segments functional above 56.7% productive rearrangements and segregating when the between-donor standard deviation exceeded 5%. A statistical classification framework was built to diagnose cytomegalovirus status from the catalog of TCR beta chain sequences. A later analysis assigned V and J genes by comparing TCR nucleotide sequences with IMGT/GENE-DB human TR gene sequences. The TCRdist pipeline was used in a later analysis to assign CDR3 sequences and most-parsimonious VDJ recombination scenarios. A later analysis defined each TCR beta chain by its CDR3 amino acid sequence plus V-gene family, and excluded reads lacking a unique V-gene family. A later analysis removed 550 to 650 highly shared, low-generation-probability nucleotide sequences to deal with suspected cross-contamination and a sequencing artifact. In a later analysis, a clonal expansion index was calculated for each public chain from normalized within-repertoire ranks of inferred template counts. A later analysis computed generation probabilities with a VDJ recombination model fitted to out-of-frame rearrangements, and checked the results against IGoR. In a later analysis, hypergeometric tests were used to score TCR-TCR, TCR-HLA and TCR-CMV co-occurrence, with a repertoire-size bias correction applied to TCR pairs. To estimate false discovery rates, a later analysis permuted the HLA or CMV assignments 20 times. In a later analysis, co-occurring TCRs were grouped using DBSCAN, with TCRdist sequence similarity added in when clustering inside HLA-allele-positive subsets. Repertoires with fewer than 30,000 or more than 120,000 public chains, plus five repertoires with anomalous nucleotide sharing, were excluded from co-occurrence clustering. Here the immuneACCESS table is served through TCRdb, limited to in-frame sequences with V and J called. Missing clones are a known gap in these copies; in checked studies unresolved V genes cover under half, and the rest lacks a known reason. That table is the source of V, J and clone size, and D and trimming were worked out from the DNA. The sample table contains 150,000 or so clones; only one count was recorded for roughly four fifths of them. The ten largest clones take up about 4% of the sample.

The CDR3, cysteine through phenylalanine, is 13 amino acids long. CDR3 DNA is the only sequence kept; it has 39 bases, read in frame from the first base. CDR1 and CDR2 were assigned from the germline V gene as MNHNS and SASEGT. The chain employs TRBV6-1 and TRBJ1-5; the D gene lacks a confident call. The origin of this receptor is a man aged 45 to 65 in good health and CMV-seropositive. Sequenced input: PBMCs. The base sequence is TGTGCCAGCAGTGAAGACAGAGATCAGCACCAGCATTTT. Its translation reads: CASSEDRDQHQHF.